Listed below are T cell receptor beta chains from one sample, sequenced in a study of metastatic and nonmetastatic thyroid tumors. TCRdb used MiXCR to call clones anew from the PCR reads. The sample carries about 13,000 clones, 30% to 40% recorded once. The sample was tumor tissue. The source of these receptors is a male donor with papillary thyroid cancer or a benign thyroid nodule (not recorded which). Some clones in this sample may be carry-over from other donors' samples. CDR3s include the opening cysteine and the closing phenylalanine or tryptophan. Each record gives: V gene, J gene, clone size, D gene, CDR3 DNA, CDR3 protein. The D gene is left open where the match is weak. Clone size, where shown, is once, few, many, or a class for clones that have expanded.

v_gene: TRBV29-1; j_gene: TRBJ2-7; abundance: medium-sized; d_gene: TRBD2; CDR3nt: TGCAGCGTTGTAACAGCGGGGCGCTACGAGCAGTACTTC; CDR3aa: CSVVTAGRYEQYF
v_gene: TRBV6-2/TRBV6-3; j_gene: TRBJ1-3; abundance: few; d_gene: -; CDR3nt: TGTGCCAGCAGACGCCCCGGGTCTGGAAACACCATATATTTT; CDR3aa: CASRRPGSGNTIYF
v_gene: TRBV20-1; j_gene: TRBJ2-7; abundance: -; d_gene: -; CDR3nt: TGCAGTGCTAGAGATAGTAGGGCAGAAATCTACGAGCAGTACTTC; CDR3aa: CSARDSRAEIYEQYF
v_gene: TRBV10-3; j_gene: TRBJ2-1; abundance: -; d_gene: -; CDR3nt: TGTGCCATCGATGGGAACAATGAGCAGTTCTTC; CDR3aa: CAIDGNNEQFF
v_gene: TRBV9; j_gene: TRBJ1-6; abundance: -; d_gene: TRBD1; CDR3nt: TGTGCCAGCAGCCCCGGACAGGGAAAAAATTCACCCCTCCACTTT; CDR3aa: CASSPGQGKNSPLHF
v_gene: TRBV30; j_gene: TRBJ2-7; abundance: -; d_gene: TRBD1; CDR3nt: TGTGCCTGGAAAATACAGGGGGCAAGTTACGAGCAGTACTTC; CDR3aa: CAWKIQGASYEQYF
v_gene: TRBV10-2; j_gene: TRBJ2-1; abundance: -; d_gene: TRBD2; CDR3nt: TGCGCCAGCAGTGGGCTAGCGGAGTACAATGAGCAGTTCTTC; CDR3aa: CASSGLAEYNEQFF
v_gene: TRBV19; j_gene: TRBJ1-1; abundance: few; d_gene: -; CDR3nt: TGTGCCAGTAGCAACAGAACCAACACTGAAGCTTTCTTT; CDR3aa: CASSNRTNTEAFF
v_gene: TRBV6-2/TRBV6-3; j_gene: TRBJ2-4; abundance: few; d_gene: TRBD1; CDR3nt: TGTGCCAGCAGGACCCCTCGCGGGACAGGGGGTGACATTCAGTACTTC; CDR3aa: CASRTPRGTGGDIQYF
v_gene: TRBV20-1; j_gene: TRBJ2-7; abundance: -; d_gene: TRBD2; CDR3nt: TGCAGTGCCGGCAGCGGGAGAGGGAACTACGAGCAGTACTTC; CDR3aa: CSAGSGRGNYEQYF
v_gene: TRBV10-2; j_gene: TRBJ1-1; abundance: -; d_gene: TRBD1; CDR3nt: TGCGCCAGCATTGGACAGGCGGGGACTGAAGCTTTCTTT; CDR3aa: CASIGQAGTEAFF
v_gene: TRBV9; j_gene: TRBJ2-3; abundance: few; d_gene: -; CDR3nt: TGTGCCAGCAGCGTAGATGATACGGAGTATTTT; CDR3aa: CASSVDDTEYF
v_gene: TRBV20-1; j_gene: TRBJ2-5; abundance: medium-sized; d_gene: -; CDR3nt: TGCAGTGCACAACATCAAGAGACCCAGTACTTC; CDR3aa: CSAQHQETQYF
v_gene: TRBV20-1; j_gene: TRBJ2-7; abundance: -; d_gene: -; CDR3nt: TGCAGTGCTAGACCATCCGGGACATCGTACGAGCAGTACTTC; CDR3aa: CSARPSGTSYEQYF
v_gene: TRBV28; j_gene: TRBJ2-3; abundance: -; d_gene: TRBD2; CDR3nt: TGTGCCAGCAGATTACGACTAGCCGCAGATACGCAGTATTTT; CDR3aa: CASRLRLAADTQYF
v_gene: TRBV6-2/TRBV6-3; j_gene: TRBJ2-1; abundance: -; d_gene: -; CDR3nt: TGTGCCAGCAGTCCAGGACTAGCCAGGGGGGATGAGCAGTTCTTC; CDR3aa: CASSPGLARGDEQFF
v_gene: TRBV19; j_gene: TRBJ1-2; abundance: few; d_gene: TRBD1; CDR3nt: TGTGACAGTACGGGGACAGTGGATAACTATGGCTACACCTTC; CDR3aa: CDSTGTVDNYGYTF
v_gene: TRBV6-1; j_gene: TRBJ2-3; abundance: few; d_gene: TRBD1; CDR3nt: TGTGCCAGCAGTAAGTGGGACAGTCCCACAGATACGCAGTATTTT; CDR3aa: CASSKWDSPTDTQYF
v_gene: TRBV11-3; j_gene: TRBJ1-1; abundance: -; d_gene: TRBD1; CDR3nt: TGTGCCAGCAGCAGGGGACAGGGGAACACTGAAGCTTTCTTT; CDR3aa: CASSRGQGNTEAFF
v_gene: TRBV12-3/TRBV12-4; j_gene: TRBJ2-1; abundance: -; d_gene: -; CDR3nt: TGTGCCAGCAGTTTAGCGCGATACGCAGAGCAGTTCTTC; CDR3aa: CASSLARYAEQFF
v_gene: TRBV11-3; j_gene: TRBJ2-7; abundance: -; d_gene: -; CDR3nt: TGTGCCAGCAGCTTAGATAGGCGGGTTAGCTCCTACGAGCAGTACTTC; CDR3aa: CASSLDRRVSSYEQYF
v_gene: TRBV27; j_gene: TRBJ1-2; abundance: few; d_gene: -; CDR3nt: TGTGCCAGTACGACCGGAGCTAACTATGGCTACACCTTC; CDR3aa: CASTTGANYGYTF
v_gene: TRBV6-1; j_gene: TRBJ2-7; abundance: -; d_gene: -; CDR3nt: TGTGCCAGCAGTAACGAAGCCGGGACCCCAAGTCGGTTC; CDR3aa: CASSNEAGTPSRF
v_gene: TRBV20-1; j_gene: TRBJ1-2; abundance: -; d_gene: -; CDR3nt: TGCAGTGCCGGGGTCCCGTGGGGCTATGGCTACACCTTC; CDR3aa: CSAGVPWGYGYTF
v_gene: TRBV19; j_gene: TRBJ2-5; abundance: few; d_gene: -; CDR3nt: TGTGCCAGTAGTATACAGGAGACCCAGTACTTC; CDR3aa: CASSIQETQYF
v_gene: TRBV20-1; j_gene: TRBJ2-7; abundance: -; d_gene: TRBD2; CDR3nt: TGCAGCGCACGGGGGGTCTCCTACGAGCAGTACTTC; CDR3aa: CSARGVSYEQYF
v_gene: TRBV6-1; j_gene: TRBJ2-5; abundance: few; d_gene: -; CDR3nt: TGTGCCAGCAGTGAAGACTGGAATAGAGAGACCCAGTACTTC; CDR3aa: CASSEDWNRETQYF
v_gene: TRBV7-9; j_gene: TRBJ2-7; abundance: few; d_gene: -; CDR3nt: TGTGCCAGCGGCCCACCCTACGAGCAGTACTTC; CDR3aa: CASGPPYEQYF